A single T cell receptor beta chain is shown here with its context. This record belongs to a study of T cells of healthy individuals. TCRdb re-called the 5' RACE reads with MiXCR, one entry per CDR3 protein. The sample lists about 96,000 distinct CDR3 sequences; approximately 18% were seen once. The CDR3 length is 19 residues. Germline CDR1 is MNHEY and CDR2 is SMNVEV (reference sequence). The V segment lost 3 bases and the J segment 0 bases; nucleotides outside the gene matches: 3. V gene TRBV27 combines with J gene TRBJ2-6; 15 bases are shared with TRBD2. This TCR derives from a human donor in good health. The CDR3 protein is CASSFRTSGRVSGANVLTF. The CDR3 coding sequence is TGTGCCAGCAGTTTTAGGACTAGCGGGAGGGTCTCTGGGGCCAACGTCCTGACTTTC.